This TCR beta chain is drawn from a study of blood T cell repertoires in COVID-19. Overall study: Some COVID-19 samples were acute and others convalescent; all came from the United States, Italy and Spain.

Participants spanned ages about 18 to 100 years and resided in roughly 26 US areas. Each participant's cohort was designated according to participant-reported clinical history. As originally analysed: Researchers report that nucleated cell counts were estimated from reference gene primer amplification. Data came from immunoSEQ multiplex PCR; TCRdb stores just in-frame clones and leaves some out. The DNA was the basis for D and trimming; V, J and clone size are from that table. The sample shows approximately 260,000 clones, more than 75% of them seen only once. This TCR was recovered from a woman between 45 and 65 years old who had been exposed to COVID-19. The sequencing input was PBMCs or T cells enriched from blood (not recorded which).

This CDR3 is CASSLGTGPNEKLFF. For the CDR3, the DNA is TGTGCCAGCAGTCTGGGGACAGGCCCTAATGAAAAACTGTTTTTT. V gene TRBV6-5 combines with J gene TRBJ1-4, with 8 positions matching TRBD1. The V gene's germline CDR1 is MNHEY and CDR2 SVGAGI. V was clipped by 5 bases and J by 3 bases; unmatched bases: 5. CDR3 length: 15 amino acids.